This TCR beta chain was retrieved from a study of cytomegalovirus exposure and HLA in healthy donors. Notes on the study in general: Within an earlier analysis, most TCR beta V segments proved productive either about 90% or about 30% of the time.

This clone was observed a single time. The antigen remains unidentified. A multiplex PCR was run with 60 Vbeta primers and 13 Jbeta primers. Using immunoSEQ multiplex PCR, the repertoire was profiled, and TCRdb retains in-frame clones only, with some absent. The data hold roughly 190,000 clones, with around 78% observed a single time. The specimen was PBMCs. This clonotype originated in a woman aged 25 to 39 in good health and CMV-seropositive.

The CDR3 DNA follows: TGTGCCAGCAGCTTCGCTGCGTTGAACACTGAAGCTTTCTTT. This codes for CASSFAALNTEAFF. V usage is TRBV9 and J usage is TRBJ1-1, with D unclear. V was clipped by 4 bases and J by 0 bases, with 10 bases between them. This CDR3 has 14 residues. The germline V gene encodes CDR1 SGDLS and CDR2 YYNGEE.